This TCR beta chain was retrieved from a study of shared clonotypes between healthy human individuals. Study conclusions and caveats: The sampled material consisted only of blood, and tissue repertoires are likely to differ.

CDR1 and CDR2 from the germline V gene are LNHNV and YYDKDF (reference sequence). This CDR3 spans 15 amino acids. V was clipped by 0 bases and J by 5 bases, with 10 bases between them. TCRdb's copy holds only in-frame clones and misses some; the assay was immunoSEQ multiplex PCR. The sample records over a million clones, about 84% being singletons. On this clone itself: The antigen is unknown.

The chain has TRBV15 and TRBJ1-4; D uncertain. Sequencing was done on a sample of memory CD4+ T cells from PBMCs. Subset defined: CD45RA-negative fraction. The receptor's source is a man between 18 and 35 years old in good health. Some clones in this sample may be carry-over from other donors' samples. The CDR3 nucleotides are TGTGCCACCAGCAGAGATGTGACGGGGAATGAAAAACTGTTTTTT. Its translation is CATSRDVTGNEKLFF.